This T cell receptor beta chain was captured in a study of T cell responses to AZD1222 COVID-19 vaccine. General study points: Spike-specific TCRs gained breadth and depth after people received two AZD1222 doses. Females made up more of the donors, who were largely white British, and clonal diversity may have come out too low.

This clone was counted between two and nine times. Antigen unknown. Only in-frame clones appear in the TCRdb table, and some are missing; sequencing was by immunoSEQ multiplex PCR. The data hold 60,000 to 80,000 clones, with approximately 90% observed a single time. Looked up from germline, CDR1 is ENHRY and CDR2 is SYGVKD. V lost 0 bases to trimming and J lost 4 bases, with 9 bases between them. The CDR3 extends over 14 amino acids. J is TRBJ1-2 and V is TRBV10-3; D gene ambiguous. The sample consisted of peripheral blood, taken on day 0 of AZD1222 vaccination. This sequence was found in an adult in good health. The CDR3 DNA sequence: TGTGCCATCAGTGAGTCAGGAGGCATCTATGGCTACACCTTC. This gives the protein CAISESGGIYGYTF.